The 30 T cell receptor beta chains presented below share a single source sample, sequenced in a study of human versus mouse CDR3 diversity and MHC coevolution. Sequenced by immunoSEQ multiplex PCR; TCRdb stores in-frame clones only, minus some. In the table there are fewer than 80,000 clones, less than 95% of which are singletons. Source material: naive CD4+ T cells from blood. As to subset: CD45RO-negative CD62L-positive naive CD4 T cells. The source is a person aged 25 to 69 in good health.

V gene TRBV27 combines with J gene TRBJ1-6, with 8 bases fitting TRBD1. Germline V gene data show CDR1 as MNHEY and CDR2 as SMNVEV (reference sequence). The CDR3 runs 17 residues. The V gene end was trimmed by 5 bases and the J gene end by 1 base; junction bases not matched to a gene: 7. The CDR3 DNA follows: TGTGCCAGCAGTCTAGGACAGGGTCGGTCCTATAATTCACCCCTCCACTTT. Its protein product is CASSLGQGRSYNSPLHF.

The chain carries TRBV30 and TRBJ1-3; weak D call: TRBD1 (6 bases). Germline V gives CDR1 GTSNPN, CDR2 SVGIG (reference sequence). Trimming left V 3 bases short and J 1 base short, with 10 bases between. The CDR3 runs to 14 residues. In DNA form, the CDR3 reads TGTGCCTGGAGCCGAGACAGGTCTGGAAACACCATATATTTT. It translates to CAWSRDRSGNTIYF.

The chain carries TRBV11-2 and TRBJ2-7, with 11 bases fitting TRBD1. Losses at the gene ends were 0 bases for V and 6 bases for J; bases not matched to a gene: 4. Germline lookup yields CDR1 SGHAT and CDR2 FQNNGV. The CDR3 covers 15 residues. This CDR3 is CASSLDLGTGGEQYF. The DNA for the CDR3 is TGTGCCAGCAGCTTAGATCTGGGGACAGGGGGCGAGCAGTACTTC.

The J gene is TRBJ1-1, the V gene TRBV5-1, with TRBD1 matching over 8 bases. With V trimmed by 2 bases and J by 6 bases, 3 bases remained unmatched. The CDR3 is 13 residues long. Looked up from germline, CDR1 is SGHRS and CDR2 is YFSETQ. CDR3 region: CASSLRQGPEAFF. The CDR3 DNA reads TGCGCCAGCAGCTTACGACAGGGGCCTGAAGCTTTCTTT.

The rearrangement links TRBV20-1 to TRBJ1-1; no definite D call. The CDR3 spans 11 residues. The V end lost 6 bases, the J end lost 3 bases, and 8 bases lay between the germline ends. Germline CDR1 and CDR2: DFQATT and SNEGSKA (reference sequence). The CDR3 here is CSAAADTEAFF. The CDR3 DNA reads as TGCAGTGCAGCGGCGGACACTGAAGCTTTCTTT.

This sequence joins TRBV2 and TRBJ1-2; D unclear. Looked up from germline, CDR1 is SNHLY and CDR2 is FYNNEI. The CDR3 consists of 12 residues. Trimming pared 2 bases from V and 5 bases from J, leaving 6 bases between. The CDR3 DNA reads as TGTGCCAGCAGTGAAACGGAGTATGGCTACACCTTC. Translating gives CASSETEYGYTF.

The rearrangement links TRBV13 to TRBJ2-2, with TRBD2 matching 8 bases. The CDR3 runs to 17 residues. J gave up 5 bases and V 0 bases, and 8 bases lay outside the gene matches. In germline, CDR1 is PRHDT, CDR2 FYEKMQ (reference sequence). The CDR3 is CASSLGLQRGSTGELFF. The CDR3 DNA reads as TGTGCCAGCAGCTTAGGCCTCCAGCGGGGGTCGACCGGGGAGCTGTTTTTT.

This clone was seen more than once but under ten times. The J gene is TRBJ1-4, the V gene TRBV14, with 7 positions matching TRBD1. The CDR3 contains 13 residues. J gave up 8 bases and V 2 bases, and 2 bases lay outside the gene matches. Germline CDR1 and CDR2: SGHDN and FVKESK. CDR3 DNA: TGTGCCAGCAGCCAACTACAGGGGGAAAAACTGTTTTTT. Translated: CASSQLQGEKLFF.

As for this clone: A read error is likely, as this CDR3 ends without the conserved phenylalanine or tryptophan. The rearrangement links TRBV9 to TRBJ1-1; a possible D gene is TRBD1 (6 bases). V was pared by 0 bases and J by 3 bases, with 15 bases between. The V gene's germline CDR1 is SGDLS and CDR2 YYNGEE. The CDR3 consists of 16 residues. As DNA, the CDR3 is TGTGCCAGCAGCGTAGAGGCGCGGACAGATTACACTGAAGCTTTCCTT. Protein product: CASSVEARTDYTEAFL.

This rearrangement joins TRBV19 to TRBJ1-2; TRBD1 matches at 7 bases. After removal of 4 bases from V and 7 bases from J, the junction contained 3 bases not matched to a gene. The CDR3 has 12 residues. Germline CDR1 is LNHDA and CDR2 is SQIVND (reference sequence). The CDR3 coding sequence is TGTGCCAGTAGTAACGACAGGGTTGGCTACACCTTC. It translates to CASSNDRVGYTF.

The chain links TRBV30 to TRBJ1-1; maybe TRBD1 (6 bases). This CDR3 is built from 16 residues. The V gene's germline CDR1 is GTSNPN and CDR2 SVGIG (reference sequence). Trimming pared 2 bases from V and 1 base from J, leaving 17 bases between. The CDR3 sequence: CAWSRSGTGRNTEAFF. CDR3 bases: TGTGCCTGGAGTAGAAGCGGCACAGGGAGGAACACTGAAGCTTTCTTT.

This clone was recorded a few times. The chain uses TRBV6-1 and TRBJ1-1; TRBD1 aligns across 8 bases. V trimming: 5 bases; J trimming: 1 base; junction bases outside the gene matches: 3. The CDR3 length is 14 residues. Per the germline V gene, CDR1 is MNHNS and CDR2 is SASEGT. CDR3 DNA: TGTGCCAGCAGTTGGGACAGGAAGAACACTGAAGCTTTCTTT. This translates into CASSWDRKNTEAFF.

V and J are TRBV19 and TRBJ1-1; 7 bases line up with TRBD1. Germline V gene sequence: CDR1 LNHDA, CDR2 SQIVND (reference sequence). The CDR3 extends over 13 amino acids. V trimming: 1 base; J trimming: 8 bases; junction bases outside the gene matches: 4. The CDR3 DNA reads TGTGCCAGTAGTATAGGCAGGGACAGCGAAGCTTTCTTT. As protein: CASSIGRDSEAFF.

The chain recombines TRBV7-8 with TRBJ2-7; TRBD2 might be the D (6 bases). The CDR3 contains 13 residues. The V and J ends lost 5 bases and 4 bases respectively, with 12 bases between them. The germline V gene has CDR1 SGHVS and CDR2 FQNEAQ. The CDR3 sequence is CASSIGRDYEQYF. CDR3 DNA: TGTGCCAGCAGCATAGGGCGGGATTACGAGCAGTACTTC.

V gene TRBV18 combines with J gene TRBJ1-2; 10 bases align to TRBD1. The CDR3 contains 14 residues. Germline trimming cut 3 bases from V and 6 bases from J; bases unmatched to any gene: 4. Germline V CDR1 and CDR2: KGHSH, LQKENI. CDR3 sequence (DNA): TGTGCCAGCTCACCCGGGACAGGGGCCAATGGCTACACCTTC. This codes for CASSPGTGANGYTF.

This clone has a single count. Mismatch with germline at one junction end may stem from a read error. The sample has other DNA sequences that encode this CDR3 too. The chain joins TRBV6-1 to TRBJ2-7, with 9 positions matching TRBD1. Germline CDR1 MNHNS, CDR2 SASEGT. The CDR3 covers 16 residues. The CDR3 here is CASSELGQGPSYEQYF. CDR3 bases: TGTGCCAGTAGTGAACTTGGACAGGGGCCATCCTACGAGCAGTACTTC.

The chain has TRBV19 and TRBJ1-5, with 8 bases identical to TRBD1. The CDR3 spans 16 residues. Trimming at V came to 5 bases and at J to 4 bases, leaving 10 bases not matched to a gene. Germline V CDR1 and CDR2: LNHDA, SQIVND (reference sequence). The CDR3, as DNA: TGTGCCAGTAGTCCCCCCCAGGACAGGGTTAATCAGCCCCAGCATTTT. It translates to CASSPPQDRVNQPQHF.

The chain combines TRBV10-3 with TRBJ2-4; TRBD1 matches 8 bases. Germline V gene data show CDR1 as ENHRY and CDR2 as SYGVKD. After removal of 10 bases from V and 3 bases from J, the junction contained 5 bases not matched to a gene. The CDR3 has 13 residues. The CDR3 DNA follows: TGTGCCACTGAGGGGACAGGCAAAAACATTCAGTACTTC. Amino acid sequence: CATEGTGKNIQYF.

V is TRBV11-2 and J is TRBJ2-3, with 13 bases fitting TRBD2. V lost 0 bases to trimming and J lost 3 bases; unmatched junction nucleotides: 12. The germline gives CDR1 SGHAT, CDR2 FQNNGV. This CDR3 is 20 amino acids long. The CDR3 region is CASSLEKFRLAGGWTDTQYF. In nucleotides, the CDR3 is TGTGCCAGCAGCTTAGAAAAGTTTAGACTAGCGGGAGGTTGGACAGATACGCAGTATTTT.

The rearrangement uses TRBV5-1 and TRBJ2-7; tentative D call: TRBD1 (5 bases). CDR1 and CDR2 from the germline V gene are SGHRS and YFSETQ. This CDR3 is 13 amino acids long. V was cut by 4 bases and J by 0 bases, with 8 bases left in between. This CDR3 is CASSPDNSYEQYF. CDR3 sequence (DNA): TGCGCCAGCAGCCCGGACAACTCCTACGAGCAGTACTTC.

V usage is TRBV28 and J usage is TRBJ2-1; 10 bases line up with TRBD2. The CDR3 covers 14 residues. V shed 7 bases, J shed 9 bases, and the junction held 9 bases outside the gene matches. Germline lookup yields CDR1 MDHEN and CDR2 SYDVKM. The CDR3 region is CASTISTSGVEQFF. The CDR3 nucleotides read TGTGCCAGCACCATTAGCACTAGCGGGGTTGAGCAGTTCTTC.

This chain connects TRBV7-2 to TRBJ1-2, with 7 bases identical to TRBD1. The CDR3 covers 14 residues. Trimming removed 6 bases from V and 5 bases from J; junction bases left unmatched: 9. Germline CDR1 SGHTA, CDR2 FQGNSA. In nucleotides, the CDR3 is TGTGCCAGCAGTAAGGGGGCAGTTGGGTATGGCTACACCTTC. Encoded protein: CASSKGAVGYGYTF.

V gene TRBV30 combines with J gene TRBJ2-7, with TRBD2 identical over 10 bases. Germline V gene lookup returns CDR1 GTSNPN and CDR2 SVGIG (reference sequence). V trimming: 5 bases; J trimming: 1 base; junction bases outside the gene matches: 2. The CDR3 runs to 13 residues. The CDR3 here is CAWERGGSYEQYF. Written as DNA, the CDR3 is TGTGCCTGGGAGCGGGGGGGATCCTACGAGCAGTACTTC.

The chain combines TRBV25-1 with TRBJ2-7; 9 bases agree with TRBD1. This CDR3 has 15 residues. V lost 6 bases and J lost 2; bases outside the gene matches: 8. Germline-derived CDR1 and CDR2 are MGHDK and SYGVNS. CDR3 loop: CASSNDRGRPYEQYF. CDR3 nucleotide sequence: TGTGCCAGCAGCAATGACAGGGGGAGACCCTACGAGCAGTACTTC.

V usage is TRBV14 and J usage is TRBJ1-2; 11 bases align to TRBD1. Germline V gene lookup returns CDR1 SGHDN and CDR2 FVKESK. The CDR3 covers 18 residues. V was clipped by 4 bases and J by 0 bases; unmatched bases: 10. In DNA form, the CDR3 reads TGTGCCAGCAGCCCATTCAACATGGGACAGGGGGCTAACTATGGCTACACCTTC. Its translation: CASSPFNMGQGANYGYTF. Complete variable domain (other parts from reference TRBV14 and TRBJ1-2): EAGVTQFPSHSVIEKGQTVTLRCDPISGHDNLYWYRRVMGKEIKFLLHFVKESKQDESGMPNNRFLAERTGGTYSTLKVQPAELEDSGVYFCASSPFNMGQGANYGYTFGSGTRLTVV.

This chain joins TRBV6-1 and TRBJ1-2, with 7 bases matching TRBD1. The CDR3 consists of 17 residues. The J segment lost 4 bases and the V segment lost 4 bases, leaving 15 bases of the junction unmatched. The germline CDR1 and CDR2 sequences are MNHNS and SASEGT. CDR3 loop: CASSVMLSEGASYGYTF. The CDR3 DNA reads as TGTGCCAGCAGTGTCATGCTCAGCGAGGGGGCCTCCTATGGCTACACCTTC.

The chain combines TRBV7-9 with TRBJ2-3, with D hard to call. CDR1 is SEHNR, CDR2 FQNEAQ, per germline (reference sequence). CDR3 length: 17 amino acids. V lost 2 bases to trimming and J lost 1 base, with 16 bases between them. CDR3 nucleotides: TGTGCCAGCAGCTTACCGATCAAGGAGCTACGCACAGATACGCAGTATTTT. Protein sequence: CASSLPIKELRTDTQYF.

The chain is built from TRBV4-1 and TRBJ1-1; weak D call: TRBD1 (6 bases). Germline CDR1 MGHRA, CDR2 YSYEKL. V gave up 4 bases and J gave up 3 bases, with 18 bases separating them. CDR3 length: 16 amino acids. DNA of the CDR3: TGCGCCAGCAGCCCGAATGGCAGGGGACGGGACACTGAAGCTTTCTTT. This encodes CASSPNGRGRDTEAFF.

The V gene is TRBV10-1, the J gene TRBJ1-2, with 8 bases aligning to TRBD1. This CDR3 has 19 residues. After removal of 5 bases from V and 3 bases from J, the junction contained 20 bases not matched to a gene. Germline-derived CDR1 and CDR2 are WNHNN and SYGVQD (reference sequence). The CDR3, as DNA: TGCGCCAGCAGTCAATTACGACGAGGGACAGGTGATTCCTACTATGGCTACACCTTC. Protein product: CASSQLRRGTGDSYYGYTF.

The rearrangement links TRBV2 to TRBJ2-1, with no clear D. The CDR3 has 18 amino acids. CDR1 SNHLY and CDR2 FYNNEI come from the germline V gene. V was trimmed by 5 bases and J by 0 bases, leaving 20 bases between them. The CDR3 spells CASSLHPVGPSSYNEQFF. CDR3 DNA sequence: TGTGCCAGCAGTTTGCATCCGGTCGGTCCGAGCTCCTACAATGAGCAGTTCTTC.